The present T cell receptor beta chain was sequenced within a study of blood T cells in healthy people across ages. Whole-study results and caveats: The fall in TCR beta diversity per million T cells was roughly linear with age. With donor CMV status unknown, expanded clonotype changes were possibly confounded.

PCR was performed a second time for roughly 7 to 11 cycles using a sample-barcoded 5' primer and a J-beta primer mix. MiXCR, run by TCRdb on the 5' RACE reads, gives a single entry per CDR3 protein. The table includes 380,000 or so distinct CDR3 sequences, roughly half detected once. Details on this clonotype: Its specificity is not known.

V gave up 0 bases and J gave up 3 bases; unmatched junction bases: 16. The CDR3 loop spans 20 amino acids. The germline V gene has CDR1 LGHNA and CDR2 YSLEER. The genes are TRBV4-3 and TRBJ2-5, with 10 bases aligning to TRBD2. The clonotype was recovered from a man aged 55 to 70 in good health. The material sequenced was blood. DNA of the CDR3: TGCGCCAGCAGCCAAGACCTGATACGGGGGCTAGCGGGAGTCGAAGAGACCCAGTACTTC. Residues: CASSQDLIRGLAGVEETQYF.